Listed here are 24 T cell receptor beta chains from one sample, sequenced in a study of blood T cell repertoires in COVID-19. Here immunoSEQ multiplex PCR was the method, and the copy in TCRdb shows in-frame clones only, minus some. The data show about 340,000 clones, 70% to 90% seen once. Sequencing was done on a sample of peripheral blood. The receptors originated from a woman aged 55-75 years with COVID-19, enrolled during active disease.

This rearrangement joins TRBV11-1 to TRBJ2-5; D gene ambiguous. Germline CDR1 is SGHAT and CDR2 is FQDESV (reference sequence). Trimming removed 5 bases at V and 0 bases at J, with 7 bases between. The length of the CDR3 is 13 residues. The CDR3 DNA sequence: TGTGCCAGCAGCCCACGGGACCAAGAGACCCAGTACTTC. Amino acid sequence: CASSPRDQETQYF.

This chain uses TRBV30 with TRBJ1-3; TRBD1 matches 9 bases. V lost 1 base to trimming and J lost 0 bases; unmatched junction nucleotides: 1. Germline CDR1 is GTSNPN and CDR2 is SVGIG (reference sequence). CDR3 length equals 15 residues. Written as DNA, the CDR3 is TGTGCCTGGAGTGGGGACAGGGTCTCTGGAAACACCATATATTTT. This codes for CAWSGDRVSGNTIYF. Full variable domain (outside the CDR3, taken from reference TRBV30 and TRBJ1-3): SQTIHQWPATLVQPVGSPLSLECTVEGTSNPNLYWYRQAAGRGLQLLFYSVGIGQISSEVPQNLSASRPQDRQFILSSKKLLLSDSGFYLCAWSGDRVSGNTIYFGEGSWLTVV.

This rearrangement joins TRBV11-3 to TRBJ1-3; tentative D call: TRBD1 (6 bases). V was cut by 5 bases and J by 4 bases, with 21 bases left in between. The CDR3 extends over 17 amino acids. Germline V gene data show CDR1 as SGHNT and CDR2 as YENEEA. The CDR3 spells CASSETRTVFGGNTIYF. CDR3 DNA: TGTGCCAGCAGCGAAACGAGGACAGTCTTCGGGGGAAACACCATATATTTT.

The chain uses TRBV5-6 and TRBJ1-2; D is possibly TRBD1 (5 bases). The CDR3 is made up of 14 amino acids. V lost 2 bases to trimming and J lost 4 bases, with 12 bases between them. CDR1 and CDR2 from the germline V gene are SGHDT and YYEEEE. The CDR3 DNA sequence: TGTGCCAGCAGCTTAGGAGGGGAGCGCTATGGCTACACCTTC. This encodes CASSLGGERYGYTF. Complete variable domain (other parts from reference TRBV5-6 and TRBJ1-2): DAGVTQSPTHLIKTRGQQVTLRCSPKSGHDTVSWYQQALGQGPQFIFQYYEEEERQRGNFPDRFSGHQFPNYSSELNVNALLLGDSALYLCASSLGGERYGYTFGSGTRLTVV.

The rearrangement uses TRBV19 and TRBJ1-1; maybe TRBD1 (5 bases). The CDR3 contains 13 residues. The V end was cut by 5 bases, the J end by 6 bases, with 13 bases between. Germline V gene sequence: CDR1 LNHDA, CDR2 SQIVND (reference sequence). The CDR3: CASSPGGSAEAFF. The CDR3 DNA follows: TGTGCCAGTAGTCCTGGGGGGAGCGCTGAAGCTTTCTTT.

The V and J genes are TRBV27 and TRBJ2-7, with D perhaps matching TRBD1 (5 bases). V lost 6 bases and J 0 bases, leaving 12 bases between the germline ends. CDR3 length equals 14 residues. Germline CDR1 is MNHEY and CDR2 is SMNVEV (reference sequence). The CDR3 bases are TGTGCCAGCAGCTTGACAGCCCGCTCCTACGAGCAGTACTTC. As protein: CASSLTARSYEQYF.

This clone appeared once. Mismatch with germline at one junction end may stem from a read error. J is TRBJ1-4 and V is TRBV7-9, with TRBD1 matching over 7 bases. CDR1 SEHNR and CDR2 FQNEAQ come from the germline V gene (reference sequence). This CDR3 has 16 amino acids. CDR3 sequence (DNA): TGTGCCAACAGCTCGAATACCGGGACAGATAATGAAAAACTGTTTTTT. It encodes CANSSNTGTDNEKLFF. Full variable domain (remainder filled in from reference TRBV7-9 and TRBJ1-4): DTGVSQNPRHKITKRGQNVTFRCDPISEHNRLYWYRQTLGQGPEFLTYFQNEAQLEKSRLLSDRFSAERPKGSFSTLEIQRTEQGDSAMYLCANSSNTGTDNEKLFFGSGTQLSVL.

V usage is TRBV2 and J usage is TRBJ2-6, with D uncertain. V lost 9 bases, J lost 1 base, and 7 bases lay in between. This CDR3 contains 13 residues. The germline V gene encodes CDR1 SNHLY and CDR2 FYNNEI. The CDR3 DNA sequence: TGTGCCAGACTATATTCTGGGGCCAACGTCCTGACTTTC. Residues: CARLYSGANVLTF.

V is TRBV6-1 and J is TRBJ1-2; TRBD1 matches 9 bases. The CDR3 extends over 17 amino acids. CDR1 and CDR2 (germline): MNHNS, SASEGT. V shed 4 bases and J 0 bases; nucleotides not matched to a gene: 9. Written as DNA, the CDR3 is TGTGCCAGCAGTGTAGTATTTGGACAGGGGTCTAACTATGGCTACACCTTC. Its protein product is CASSVVFGQGSNYGYTF.

V gene TRBV14 combines with J gene TRBJ2-1; 7 nucleotides align to TRBD2. CDR3 length equals 17 residues. V was clipped by 0 bases and J by 4 bases; unmatched bases: 9. From germline, CDR1 is SGHDN and CDR2 FVKESK. CDR3 in DNA: TGTGCCAGCAGCCAAGATATGTGGGGGGGAATTTACAATGAGCAGTTCTTC. Protein: CASSQDMWGGIYNEQFF. Looking up the rest from reference TRBV14 and TRBJ2-1 gives the full variable domain: EAGVTQFPSHSVIEKGQTVTLRCDPISGHDNLYWYRRVMGKEIKFLLHFVKESKQDESGMPNNRFLAERTGGTYSTLKVQPAELEDSGVYFCASSQDMWGGIYNEQFFGPGTRLTVL.

The V call is TRBV7-2, the J call TRBJ2-5, with a tentative D call TRBD2 (6 bases). The CDR3 totals 15 residues. CDR1 SGHTA and CDR2 FQGNSA come from the germline V gene. Trimming cost V 1 base and J 4 bases, with 13 bases left between them. The CDR3 DNA reads TGTGCCAGCAGCTTAGACGGGGTGCGGGGAGAGACCCAGTACTTC. Translation: CASSLDGVRGETQYF. The full variable domain, completed using reference TRBV7-2 and TRBJ2-5, is GAGVSQSPSNKVTEKGKDVELRCDPISGHTALYWYRQSLGQGLEFLIYFQGNSAPDKSGLPSDRFSAERTGGSVSTLTIQRTQQEDSAVYLCASSLDGVRGETQYFGPGTRLLVL.

The rearrangement joins TRBV5-4 to TRBJ2-1; 9 bases match TRBD2. Germline lookup yields CDR1 SGHNT and CDR2 YYREEE (reference sequence). The CDR3 length is 15 residues. Losses at the gene ends were 3 bases for V and 4 bases for J; bases not matched to a gene: 5. This CDR3 is CASSWSGGSYNEQFF. The CDR3 nucleotides read TGTGCCAGCAGCTGGAGCGGGGGGTCTTACAATGAGCAGTTCTTC. Looking up the rest from reference TRBV5-4 and TRBJ2-1 gives the full variable domain: ETGVTQSPTHLIKTRGQQVTLRCSSQSGHNTVSWYQQALGQGPQFIFQYYREEENGRGNFPPRFSGLQFPNYSSELNVNALELDDSALYLCASSWSGGSYNEQFFGPGTRLTVL.

This clone appeared a single time. CDR3 amino acids: CASSYHGQGLDTQYF. The CDR3 region has the DNA TGTGCCAGCAGTTATCACGGACAGGGATTAGATACGCAGTATTTT. The chain employs TRBV6-2 or TRBV6-3 and TRBJ2-3; TRBD1 matches 8 bases. Germline V gene data show CDR1 as MNHEY and CDR2 as SVGEGT. There are 15 residues in the CDR3. Trimming removed 3 bases from V and 5 bases from J; junction bases left unmatched: 7.

The chain uses TRBV7-2 and TRBJ2-2; maybe TRBD1 (5 bases). In germline, CDR1 is SGHTA, CDR2 FQGNSA. V was pared by 1 base and J by 7 bases, with 10 bases between. The CDR3 runs to 14 residues. For the CDR3, the DNA is TGTGCCAGCAGCTTAGTCCTTCAGGGCGGGGAGCTGTTTTTT. Translated, it gives CASSLVLQGGELFF.

This sequence joins TRBV6-5 and TRBJ2-1; TRBD2 might be the D (6 bases). CDR1 is MNHEY, CDR2 SVGAGI, per germline. Trimming removed 5 bases at V and 6 bases at J, with 11 bases between. This CDR3 is built from 13 residues. Here the CDR3 DNA reads TGTGCCAGCAGTCAAACTAGCTTCAATGAGCAGTTCTTC. Translation: CASSQTSFNEQFF.

V is TRBV3-1 (or the pseudogene TRBV3-2) and J is TRBJ2-5, with 11 bases that match TRBD2. The CDR3 is made up of 16 amino acids. V dropped 0 bases and J dropped 4; count of bases not matched to a gene: 4. In germline, CDR1 is LGHDT, CDR2 YNNKEL (reference sequence). This CDR3 reads CASSQDSGTSGETQYF. The CDR3 region has the DNA TGTGCCAGCAGCCAAGATTCCGGGACTAGCGGAGAGACCCAGTACTTC.

The genes are TRBV10-1 and TRBJ2-1; D remains ambiguous. The V gene lost 2 bases and the J gene lost 5 bases, with 10 bases spanning the gap. The CDR3 length is 14 residues. Germline V gene lookup returns CDR1 WNHNN and CDR2 SYGVQD (reference sequence). The CDR3 DNA reads as TGCGCCAGCAGTGAGCAGGTTTCCAACAATGAGCAGTTCTTC. Translated: CASSEQVSNNEQFF.

The rearrangement uses TRBV4-2 and TRBJ2-1; 11 bases are a match to TRBD1. After removal of 3 bases from V and 6 bases from J, the junction contained 13 bases not matched to a gene. The CDR3 length is 18 residues. CDR1 and CDR2 (germline): LGHNA, YNFKEQ. This chain's CDR3 is CASSHTGQGARLVNEQFF. DNA for the CDR3: TGTGCCAGCAGCCACACCGGACAGGGGGCGCGCCTGGTCAATGAGCAGTTCTTC.

The V and J genes are TRBV19 and TRBJ2-7; weak D call: TRBD1 (6 bases). Germline V lookup: CDR1 LNHDA, CDR2 SQIVND (reference sequence). The length of the CDR3 is 13 residues. Trimming left V 5 bases short and J 6 bases short, with 14 bases between. The CDR3 protein is CASSPTGFLEQYF. The DNA for the CDR3 is TGTGCCAGTAGTCCCACAGGGTTCCTCGAGCAGTACTTC.

This sequence joins TRBV11-2 and TRBJ2-2; weak D call: TRBD2 (6 bases). The CDR3 has 15 amino acids. Deletions cut 0 bases from V and 6 bases from J, with 11 bases between. Germline lookup yields CDR1 SGHAT and CDR2 FQNNGV. CDR3 nucleotide sequence: TGTGCCAGCAGCTTAGATCCGGGGGTAGCCGGGGAGCTGTTTTTT. It translates to CASSLDPGVAGELFF.

The chain uses TRBV29-1 and TRBJ2-1, with 10 nucleotides matching TRBD1. The length of the CDR3 is 11 residues. V trimming: 8 bases; J trimming: 8 bases; junction bases outside the gene matches: 3. The germline CDR1 and CDR2 sequences are SQVTM and ANQGSEA. Here the CDR3 reads CSLGTGDEQFF. In DNA form, the CDR3 reads TGCAGCTTAGGGACAGGGGATGAGCAGTTCTTC.

In this sample, this clone turned up once. This chain links TRBV13 with TRBJ2-5, with 8 bases lining up with TRBD2. Trimming at V came to 1 base and at J to 4 bases, leaving 2 bases not matched to a gene. Per the germline V gene, CDR1 is PRHDT and CDR2 is FYEKMQ (reference sequence). The CDR3 sequence is 14 residues long. Here the CDR3 reads CASSLEAGAETQYF. CDR3 nucleotide sequence: TGTGCCAGCAGCTTAGAAGCGGGGGCAGAGACCCAGTACTTC.

This sequence joins TRBV4-3 and TRBJ2-1; TRBD2 matches 10 bases. Looked up from germline, CDR1 is LGHNA and CDR2 is YSLEER. The V segment lost 0 bases and the J segment 6 bases; nucleotides outside the gene matches: 5. This CDR3 comprises 16 residues. The CDR3 coding sequence is TGCGCCAGCAGCCAAGATCAAGCGGGGGGGCTCAATGAGCAGTTCTTC. Translation gives CASSQDQAGGLNEQFF.

This rearrangement joins TRBV27 to TRBJ1-6; maybe TRBD1 (5 bases). V gave up 3 bases and J gave up 15 bases, with 21 bases separating them. Germline V gene sequence: CDR1 MNHEY, CDR2 SMNVEV (reference sequence). The CDR3 contains 15 residues. CDR3 sequence (DNA): TGTGCCAGCAGTTTTGAGGGGATCTTGGGGGGTCGCCTCCACTTT. Translating gives CASSFEGILGGRLHF.